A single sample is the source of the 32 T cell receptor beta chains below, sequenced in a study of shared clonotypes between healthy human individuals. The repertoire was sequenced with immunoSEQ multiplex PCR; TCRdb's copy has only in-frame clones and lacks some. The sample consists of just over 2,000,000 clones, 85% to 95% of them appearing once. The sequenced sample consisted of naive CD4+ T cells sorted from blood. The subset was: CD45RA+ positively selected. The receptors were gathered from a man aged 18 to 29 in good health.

For the CDR3, the DNA is TGTGCCAGCAGCTTGGTAGGGCAGGTGGCCATCTACGAGCAGTACTTC. It encodes CASSLVGQVAIYEQYF. The chain carries TRBV5-6 and TRBJ2-7; D is uncertain. V dropped 0 bases and J dropped 3 bases, with 16 bases sitting between them. The CDR3 extends over 16 amino acids. Per the germline V gene, CDR1 is SGHDT and CDR2 is YYEEEE.

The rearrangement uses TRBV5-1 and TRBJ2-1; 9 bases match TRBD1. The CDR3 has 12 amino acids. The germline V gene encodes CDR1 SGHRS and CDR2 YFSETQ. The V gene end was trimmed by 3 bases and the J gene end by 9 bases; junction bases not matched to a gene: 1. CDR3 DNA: TGCGCCAGCAGCTCGACAGGGGGTGAGCAGTTCTTC. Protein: CASSSTGGEQFF.

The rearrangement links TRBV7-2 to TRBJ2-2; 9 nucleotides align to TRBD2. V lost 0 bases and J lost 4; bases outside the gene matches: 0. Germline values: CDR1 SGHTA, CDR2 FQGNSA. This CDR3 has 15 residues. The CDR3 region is CASSLASGSTGELFF. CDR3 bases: TGTGCCAGCAGCTTAGCTAGCGGGAGCACCGGGGAGCTGTTTTTT. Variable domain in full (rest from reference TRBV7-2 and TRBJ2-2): GAGVSQSPSNKVTEKGKDVELRCDPISGHTALYWYRQSLGQGLEFLIYFQGNSAPDKSGLPSDRFSAERTGGSVSTLTIQRTQQEDSAVYLCASSLASGSTGELFFGEGSRLTVL.

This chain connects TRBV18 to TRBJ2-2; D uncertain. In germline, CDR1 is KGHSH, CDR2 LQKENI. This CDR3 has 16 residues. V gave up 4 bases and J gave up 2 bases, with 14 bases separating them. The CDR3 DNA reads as TGTGCCAGCTCACGGACCGATACATTTAACACCGGGGAGCTGTTTTTT. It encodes CASSRTDTFNTGELFF. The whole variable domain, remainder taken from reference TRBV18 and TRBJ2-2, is NAGVMQNPRHLVRRRGQEARLRCSPMKGHSHVYWYRQLPEEGLKFMVYLQKENIIDESGMPKERFSAEFPKEGPSILRIQQVVRGDSAAYFCASSRTDTFNTGELFFGEGSRLTVL.

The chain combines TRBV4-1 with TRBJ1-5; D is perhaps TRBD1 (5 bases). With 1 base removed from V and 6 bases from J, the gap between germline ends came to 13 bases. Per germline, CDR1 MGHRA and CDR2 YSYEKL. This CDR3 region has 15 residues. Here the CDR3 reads CASSQVGAGPQPQHF. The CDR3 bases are TGCGCCAGCAGCCAAGTAGGTGCGGGGCCTCAGCCCCAGCATTTT.

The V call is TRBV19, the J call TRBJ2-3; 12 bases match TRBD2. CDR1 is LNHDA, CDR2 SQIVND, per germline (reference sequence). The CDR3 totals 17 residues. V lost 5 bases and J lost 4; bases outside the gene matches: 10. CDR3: CASSPRLAGVTPDTQYF. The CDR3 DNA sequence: TGTGCCAGTAGTCCCCGACTAGCGGGAGTAACCCCAGATACGCAGTATTTT.

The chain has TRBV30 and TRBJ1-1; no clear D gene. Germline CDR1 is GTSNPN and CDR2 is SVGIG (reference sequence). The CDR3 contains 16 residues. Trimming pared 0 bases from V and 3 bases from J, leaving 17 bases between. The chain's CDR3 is CAWSVLARAKDTEAFF. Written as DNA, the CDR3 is TGTGCCTGGAGTGTATTAGCTAGGGCAAAGGACACTGAAGCTTTCTTT. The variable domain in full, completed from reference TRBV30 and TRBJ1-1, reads SQTIHQWPATLVQPVGSPLSLECTVEGTSNPNLYWYRQAAGRGLQLLFYSVGIGQISSEVPQNLSASRPQDRQFILSSKKLLLSDSGFYLCAWSVLARAKDTEAFFGQGTRLTVV.

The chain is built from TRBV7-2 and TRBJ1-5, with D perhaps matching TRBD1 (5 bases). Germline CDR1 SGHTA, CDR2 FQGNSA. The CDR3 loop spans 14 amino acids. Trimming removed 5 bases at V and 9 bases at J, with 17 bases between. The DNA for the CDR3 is TGTGCCAGCAGCCCGACCCAGGGTAGGGGGCCCCAGCATTTT. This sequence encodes CASSPTQGRGPQHF.

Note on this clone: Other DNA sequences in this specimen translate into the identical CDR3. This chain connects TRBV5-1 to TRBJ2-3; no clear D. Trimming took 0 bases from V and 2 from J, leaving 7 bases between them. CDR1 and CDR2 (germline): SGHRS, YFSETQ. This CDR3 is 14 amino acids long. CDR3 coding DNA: TGCGCCAGCAGCTTGGCCACACCCACAGATACGCAGTATTTT. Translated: CASSLATPTDTQYF.

This CDR3 is CASSPAIQNTEAFF. DNA for the CDR3: TGTGCCAGCTCACCCGCGATCCAGAACACTGAAGCTTTCTTT. The chain uses TRBV18 and TRBJ1-1, with unresolved D. This CDR3 has 14 residues. Germline V gene sequence: CDR1 KGHSH, CDR2 LQKENI. V was clipped by 3 bases and J by 1 base, with 9 bases between them.

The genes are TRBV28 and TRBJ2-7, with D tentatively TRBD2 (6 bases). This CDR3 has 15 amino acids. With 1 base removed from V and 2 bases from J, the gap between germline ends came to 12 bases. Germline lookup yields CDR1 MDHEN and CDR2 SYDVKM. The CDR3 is CASSLSGTPPYEQYF. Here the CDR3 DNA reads TGTGCCAGCAGTTTATCGGGGACTCCCCCCTACGAGCAGTACTTC.

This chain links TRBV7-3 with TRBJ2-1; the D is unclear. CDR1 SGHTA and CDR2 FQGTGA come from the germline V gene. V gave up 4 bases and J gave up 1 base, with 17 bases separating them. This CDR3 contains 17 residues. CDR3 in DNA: TGTGCCAGCAGCTCCCGACTTTCCCCACGGTCCTACAATGAGCAGTTCTTC. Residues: CASSSRLSPRSYNEQFF.

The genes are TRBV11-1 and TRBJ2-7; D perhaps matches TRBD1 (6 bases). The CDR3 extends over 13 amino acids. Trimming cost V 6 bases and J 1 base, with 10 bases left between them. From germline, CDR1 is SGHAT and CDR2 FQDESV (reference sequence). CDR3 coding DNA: TGTGCCAGCAGGTCAGGGGCGTCCTACGAGCAGTACTTC. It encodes CASRSGASYEQYF.

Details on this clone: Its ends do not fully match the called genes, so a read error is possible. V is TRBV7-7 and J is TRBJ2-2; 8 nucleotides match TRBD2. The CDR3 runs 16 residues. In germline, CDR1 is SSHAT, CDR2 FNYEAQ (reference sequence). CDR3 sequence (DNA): TGTGCTAGCAGCGCCGGCCGGGGGGGCAGCACCGGGGAGCTGTTTTTT. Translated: CASSAGRGGSTGELFF.

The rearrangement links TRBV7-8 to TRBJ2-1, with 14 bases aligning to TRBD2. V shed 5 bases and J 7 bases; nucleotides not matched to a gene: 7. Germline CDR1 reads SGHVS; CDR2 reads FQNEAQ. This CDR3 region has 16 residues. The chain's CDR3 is CASSPSGTSGSNEQFF. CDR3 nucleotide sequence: TGTGCCAGCAGCCCCTCCGGGACTAGCGGGAGTAATGAGCAGTTCTTC.

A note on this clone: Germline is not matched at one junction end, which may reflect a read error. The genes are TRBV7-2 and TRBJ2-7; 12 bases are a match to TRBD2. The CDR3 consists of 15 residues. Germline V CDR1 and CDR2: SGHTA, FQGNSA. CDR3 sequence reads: CASSVASGGAYEQYF. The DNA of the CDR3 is TGTGCCAGCAGCGTAGCTAGCGGGGGGGCCTACGAGCAGTACTTC.

This CDR3 reads CASSQMGGNTYGYTF. DNA of the CDR3: TGTGCCAGCAGCCAAATGGGAGGGAATACCTATGGCTACACCTTC. The chain carries TRBV2 and TRBJ1-2, with no clear D. Germline CDR1 reads SNHLY; CDR2 reads FYNNEI. CDR3 length: 15 residues. With 6 bases removed from V and 4 bases from J, the gap between germline ends came to 18 bases.

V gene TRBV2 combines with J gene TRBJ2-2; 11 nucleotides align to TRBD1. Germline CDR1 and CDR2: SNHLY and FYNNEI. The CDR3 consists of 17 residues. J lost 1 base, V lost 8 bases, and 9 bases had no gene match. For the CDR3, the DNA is TGTGCCAGCGGACAGGGGGCAAACTCACAGAACACCGGGGAGCTGTTTTTT. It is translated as CASGQGANSQNTGELFF.

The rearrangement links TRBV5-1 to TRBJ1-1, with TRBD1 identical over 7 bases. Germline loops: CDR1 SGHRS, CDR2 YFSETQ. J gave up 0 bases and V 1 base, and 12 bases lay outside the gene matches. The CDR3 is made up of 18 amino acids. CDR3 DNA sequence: TGCGCCAGCAGCTTGAGAGGACTACAGGGGCGGTTGAACACTGAAGCTTTCTTT. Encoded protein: CASSLRGLQGRLNTEAFF.

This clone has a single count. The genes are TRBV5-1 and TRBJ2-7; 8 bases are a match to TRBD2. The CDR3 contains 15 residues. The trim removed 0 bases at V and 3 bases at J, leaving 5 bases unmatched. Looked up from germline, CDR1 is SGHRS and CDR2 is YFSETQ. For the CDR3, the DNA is TGCGCCAGCAGCTTGGAGGCAGCGGGAGTCTACGAGCAGTACTTC. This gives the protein CASSLEAAGVYEQYF.

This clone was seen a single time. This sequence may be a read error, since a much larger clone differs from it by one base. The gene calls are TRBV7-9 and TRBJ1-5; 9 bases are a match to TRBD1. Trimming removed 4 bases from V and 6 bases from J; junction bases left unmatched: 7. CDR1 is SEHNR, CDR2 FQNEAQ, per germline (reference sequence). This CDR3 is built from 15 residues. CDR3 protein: CASSSGTGFGQPQHF. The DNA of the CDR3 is TGTGCCAGCAGCTCCGGGACAGGGTTCGGTCAGCCCCAGCATTTT.

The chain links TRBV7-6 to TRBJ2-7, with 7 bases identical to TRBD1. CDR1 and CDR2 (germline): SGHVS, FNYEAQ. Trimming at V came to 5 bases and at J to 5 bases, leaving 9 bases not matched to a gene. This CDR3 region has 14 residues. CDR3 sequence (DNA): TGTGCCAGCAGCGCCTCGACAGGGTTCCACGAGCAGTACTTC. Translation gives CASSASTGFHEQYF.

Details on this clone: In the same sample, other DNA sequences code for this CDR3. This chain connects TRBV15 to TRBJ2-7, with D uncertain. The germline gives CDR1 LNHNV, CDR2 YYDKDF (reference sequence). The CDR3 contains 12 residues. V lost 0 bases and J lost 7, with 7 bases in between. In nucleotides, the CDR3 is TGTGCCACCAGCAGAGATCTTCGGGAGCAGTACTTC. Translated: CATSRDLREQYF.

CDR3 region: CASNPSEGGSIQYF. The DNA of the CDR3 is TGTGCCAGCAACCCTTCGGAGGGCGGGAGCATTCAGTACTTC. The chain employs TRBV7-9 and TRBJ2-4; TRBD2 aligns across 7 bases. CDR1 and CDR2 (germline): SEHNR, FQNEAQ (reference sequence). V shed 7 bases and J 9 bases; nucleotides not matched to a gene: 12. The CDR3 is 14 amino acids.

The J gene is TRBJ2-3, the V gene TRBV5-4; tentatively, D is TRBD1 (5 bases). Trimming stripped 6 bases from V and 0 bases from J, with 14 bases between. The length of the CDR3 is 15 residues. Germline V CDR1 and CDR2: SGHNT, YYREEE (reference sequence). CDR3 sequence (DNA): TGTGCCAGCAACCGGGCAGGGCGAAGCACAGATACGCAGTATTTT. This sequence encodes CASNRAGRSTDTQYF.

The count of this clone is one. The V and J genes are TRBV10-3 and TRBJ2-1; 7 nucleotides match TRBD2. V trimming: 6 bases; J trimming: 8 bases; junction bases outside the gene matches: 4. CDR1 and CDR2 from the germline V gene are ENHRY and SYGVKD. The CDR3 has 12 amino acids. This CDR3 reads CAISSSGDEQFF. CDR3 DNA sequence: TGTGCCATCAGCTCTAGCGGTGATGAGCAGTTCTTC.

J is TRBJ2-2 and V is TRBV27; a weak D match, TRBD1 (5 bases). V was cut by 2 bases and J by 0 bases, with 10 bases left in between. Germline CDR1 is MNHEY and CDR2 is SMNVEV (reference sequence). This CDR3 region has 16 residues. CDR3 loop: CASSLEEQANTGELFF. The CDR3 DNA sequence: TGTGCCAGCAGTTTAGAAGAACAGGCGAACACCGGGGAGCTGTTTTTT.

The CDR3 nucleotides read TGTGCCAGAAGCTTAGACGACACGCACAAAAACATTCAGTACTTC. Its translation: CARSLDDTHKNIQYF. The V call is TRBV7-5, the J call TRBJ2-4; TRBD1 is the table's D call and was not checked against the DNA. TRBV7-5 is tagged as a pseudogene. This CDR3 has 15 residues.

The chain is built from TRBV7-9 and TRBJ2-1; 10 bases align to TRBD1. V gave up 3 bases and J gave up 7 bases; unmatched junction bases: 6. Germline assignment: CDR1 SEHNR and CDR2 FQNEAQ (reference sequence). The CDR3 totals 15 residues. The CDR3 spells CASSFRDRGENEQFF. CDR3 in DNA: TGTGCCAGCAGCTTCCGGGACAGGGGAGAGAATGAGCAGTTCTTC.

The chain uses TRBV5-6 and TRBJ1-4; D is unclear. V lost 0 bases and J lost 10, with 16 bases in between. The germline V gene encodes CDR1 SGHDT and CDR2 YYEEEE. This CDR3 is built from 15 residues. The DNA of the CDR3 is TGTGCCAGCAGCTTGGCCGGGAGAAGGCCGGTAAAACTGTTTTTT. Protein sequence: CASSLAGRRPVKLFF.

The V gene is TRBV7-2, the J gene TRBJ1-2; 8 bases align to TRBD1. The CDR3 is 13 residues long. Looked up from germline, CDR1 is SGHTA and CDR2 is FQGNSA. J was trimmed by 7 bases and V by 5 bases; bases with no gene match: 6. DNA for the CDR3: TGTGCCAGCAGCCAAGGACAGGGAGCTGGCTACACCTTC. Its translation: CASSQGQGAGYTF.

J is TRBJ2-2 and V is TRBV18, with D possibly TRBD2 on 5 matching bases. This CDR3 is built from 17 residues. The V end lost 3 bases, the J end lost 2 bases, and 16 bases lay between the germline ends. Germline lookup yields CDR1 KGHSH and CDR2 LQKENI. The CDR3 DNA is TGTGCCAGCTCACCGGGTAAGACCGGACTCAACACCGGGGAGCTGTTTTTT. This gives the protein CASSPGKTGLNTGELFF. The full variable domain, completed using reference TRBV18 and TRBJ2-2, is NAGVMQNPRHLVRRRGQEARLRCSPMKGHSHVYWYRQLPEEGLKFMVYLQKENIIDESGMPKERFSAEFPKEGPSILRIQQVVRGDSAAYFCASSPGKTGLNTGELFFGEGSRLTVL.